This T cell receptor beta chain was recovered during a study of T cell responses to AZD1222 COVID-19 vaccine (dated by TCRdb to the early 2020s). General notes on the study: TCR sequencing covered over 230 trial participants: 200 to 220 given two doses of AZD1222 and 26 given two doses of MenACWY control vaccine. Trial participants were enrolled by age into subgroups of 18-55, 56-69 and 70-plus years, and around 150, 29 and 61 TCR-sequenced participants, respectively, were included in these subgroups.

The CDR3 regions of human TCRbeta chains were analyzed by immunosequencing. From the authors' description of their analysis: Repertoire TCRs were checked for matches against a reference library of SARS-CoV-2-specific TCRs that had been generated using the MIRA antigen-specificity platform. Breadth was defined as the fraction of unique TCRs that were SARS-CoV-2-associated, and depth was defined as the fraction of total T cells that were SARS-CoV-2-associated. Using the MIRA data, each spike-specific TCR was mapped to the spike region that the TCR reacts to and placed in a CD4 or CD8 class. Log10-transformed breadth and depth values were compared by one-way ANOVA with Sidak's multiple comparisons tests. TCRdb mirrors the immuneACCESS table, restricted to in-frame sequences. Some clones are absent from its copies; in checked studies, under half trace to an unresolved V gene, and the reason for the others is unknown. The DNA was the basis for D and trimming; V, J and clone size are from that table. The sample table records roughly 120,000 clones; about 95% of these occur just once. About 3.1% of the sample comes from the top ten.

The time point label, as the study defines it: about 28 days (+/-7) after the second vaccine dose. Because spike-specific TCR depth and breadth did not differ between the two schedules, AZD1222 recipients who got a second dose at roughly 4 weeks were pooled with those who got a second dose at roughly 12 weeks. Samples from vaccinated people were obtained from the UK trials COV001 and COV002, which included a single-blind randomized controlled phase 2/3 trial of AZD1222 (ChAdOx1 nCoV-19) in healthy adults. For TCRbeta chain sequencing, PBMC samples from trial participants were taken at day 0 and at day 28 after the second dose. Inclusive of the bounding cysteine and phenylalanine, the CDR3 is 15 residues long. The entry retains the CDR3 DNA only, 45 bases that are in frame from base 1. For CDR1 and CDR2, the germline V gene lists MNHEY and SVGAGI. V ends up 5 bases short and J 2 bases short, with an unmatched junction base count of 6.

Overall results and qualifications from the work: The vaccine-associated CD4 TCRs covered the entire spike protein, and the dominant responses fell in regions 160-218 and 743-854. Because no samples from the day 14 peak response were available, repertoires could be characterized only after the peak T cell response. Spike-specific TCR breadth and depth rose significantly after two AZD1222 doses compared with day 0 and with MenACWY recipients. Conclusions about previously exposed vaccinees are limited, since just six AZD1222 recipients were seropositive for SARS-CoV-2 at baseline. The 56-69-year group was small, and its depth increase did not reach significance, likely because of low power. Reportedly, almost half of the unique spike-specific TCRs recognized epitopes lying outside the regions that are mutated in the B.1.351 and B.1.1.7 variants. Participants were mostly white British, with more females than males. The authors suggested clonal diversity may have been underestimated.

With regard to this clone: What this receptor recognizes is not known. No base quality information exists; no much larger clone differs at one position.

This TCR came from an adult who received the AZD1222 COVID-19 vaccine. This chain joins TRBV6-5 to TRBJ2-1, and TRBD2 aligns with 7 junction nucleotides. The material sequenced was peripheral blood, taken 28 days after the second AZD1222 dose. CDR3 region: CASSPSGIAYNEQFF. The nucleotide sequence is given as TGTGCCAGCAGTCCGAGCGGGATAGCCTACAATGAGCAGTTCTTC.